This paragraph covers one T cell receptor beta chain sequence. The sample is drawn from a study of blood T cell repertoires in COVID-19. In the study overall: Samples came from the United States, Italy and Spain, spanning acute and convalescent COVID-19. Sample material is recorded as cDNA or gDNA derived from T cells, B-cell-depleted T cells, or PBMCs.

As handled by the study authors: Nucleated cell counts were estimated from reference gene primer amplification. Sequencing was performed with immunoSEQ multiplex PCR; in TCRdb, only in-frame clones are kept and a portion is missing. V and J calls and clone size come straight from that table; D and trimming were deduced from the DNA. Here the sample spans roughly 37,000 clones, around 80% being singletons. The germline V gene encodes CDR1 SGHAT and CDR2 FQNNGV. The CDR3 is 16 amino acids. V lost 7 bases and J 0 bases, leaving 19 bases between the germline ends. What was sequenced was peripheral blood. The receptor comes from a man in his 60s with acute or convalescent COVID-19. The J gene is TRBJ2-7, the V gene TRBV11-2; D may be TRBD2 (5 bases). The CDR3 DNA reads TGTGCCAGCACCCAAGACGGAGGCGTAAGCTCCTACGAGCAGTACTTC. The encoded protein is CASTQDGGVSSYEQYF. Variable domain in full (rest from reference TRBV11-2 and TRBJ2-7): EAGVAQSPRYKIIEKRQSVAFWCNPISGHATLYWYQQILGQGPKLLIQFQNNGVVDDSQLPKDRFSAERLKGVDSTLKIQPAKLEDSAVYLCASTQDGGVSSYEQYFGPGTRLTVT.